Below, one T cell receptor beta chain is given with its context. The CDR3 covers 12 residues. Germline V CDR1 and CDR2: MGHRA, YSYEKL. Trimming cost V 2 bases and J 10 bases, with 9 bases left between them. The table came from immunoSEQ multiplex PCR; TCRdb's copy has only in-frame clones and leaves some out. The sample consists of about 140,000 clones, 75% to 90% of them appearing once. The data belong to a study of T cell responses to AZD1222 COVID-19 vaccine. Study as a whole: The analysis combined second doses at about 4 or about 12 weeks.

This chain connects TRBV4-1 to TRBJ2-1; D unclear. The sequence was collected from an adult in good health. The sample here was peripheral blood, taken on day 0 of AZD1222 vaccination. CDR3 residues: CASSQLEDEQFF. CDR3 in DNA: TGCGCCAGCAGCCAACTAGAGGACGAGCAGTTCTTC.